These 32 T cell receptor beta chains originate from one sample sequenced in a study of T cell responses to AZD1222 COVID-19 vaccine. Here immunoSEQ multiplex PCR was the method, and the copy in TCRdb shows in-frame clones only, minus some. This sample has 150,000 to 200,000 clones, with over 80% found just once. The sample consisted of peripheral blood, taken 28 days after the second dose of the MenACWY control vaccine. The receptors derive from an adult who received the MenACWY meningococcal vaccine as a control.

This chain uses TRBV28 with TRBJ1-4; TRBD1 might be the D (6 bases). CDR3 size: 16 residues. V gave up 6 bases and J gave up 7 bases, with 21 bases separating them. From germline, CDR1 is MDHEN and CDR2 SYDVKM. Written as DNA, the CDR3 is TGTGCCAGCAGGGACCCGAGCGGGGGGCGGGTTGAAAAACTGTTTTTT. Amino acids: CASRDPSGGRVEKLFF.

This chain joins TRBV19 and TRBJ1-2; the D gene is possibly TRBD1 (5 bases). The CDR3 runs 13 residues. Between the trimmed V and J ends, which lost 9 bases and 1 base, there was a span of 12 bases. The V gene's germline CDR1 is LNHDA and CDR2 SQIVND (reference sequence). CDR3 sequence: CASPTGGNYGYTF. CDR3 nucleotide sequence: TGTGCCAGCCCAACCGGGGGTAACTATGGCTACACCTTC.

The rearrangement uses TRBV3-1 (or the pseudogene TRBV3-2) and TRBJ1-1; D possibly corresponds to TRBD1 (6 bases). With 4 bases removed from V and 3 bases from J, the gap between germline ends came to 15 bases. The CDR3 covers 15 residues. Germline values: CDR1 LGHDT, CDR2 YNNKEL (reference sequence). CDR3 coding DNA: TGTGCCAGCAGCCCCCAGGGGCAGCTTCACACTGAAGCTTTCTTT. This gives the protein CASSPQGQLHTEAFF.

This chain links TRBV15 with TRBJ1-4, with D uncertain. CDR3 length equals 14 residues. From germline, CDR1 is LNHNV and CDR2 YYDKDF (reference sequence). V was pared by 6 bases and J by 8 bases, with 16 bases between. The chain's CDR3 is CATREGPAEEKLFF. The CDR3 nucleotides read TGTGCCACCAGAGAAGGACCGGCGGAGGAAAAACTGTTTTTT.

J is TRBJ1-5 and V is TRBV19; TRBD1 matches 7 bases. V was pared by 6 bases and J by 6 bases, with 14 bases of the junction left unmatched. The CDR3 spans 16 residues. Germline assignment: CDR1 LNHDA and CDR2 SQIVND (reference sequence). The CDR3 sequence is CASRYGTASGGQPQHF. In nucleotides, the CDR3 is TGTGCCAGTAGGTACGGGACGGCCTCAGGGGGTCAGCCCCAGCATTTT.

CDR3 in DNA: TGTGCCAGTAGTCTCGGACAGAGTTACATGAACACTGAAGCTTTCTTT. Its translation: CASSLGQSYMNTEAFF. V is TRBV19 and J is TRBJ1-1; the D gene is possibly TRBD1 (6 bases). The V gene lost 5 bases and the J gene lost 0 bases, with 16 bases spanning the gap. This CDR3 spans 16 amino acids. Germline CDR1 LNHDA, CDR2 SQIVND (reference sequence).

This rearrangement joins TRBV7-2 to TRBJ2-1, with D unclear. This CDR3 has 16 residues. The V gene's germline CDR1 is SGHTA and CDR2 FQGNSA. V gave up 5 bases and J gave up 7 bases, with 21 bases separating them. The CDR3 DNA follows: TGTGCCAGCAGCCTATCTATTTTGGCACCGGAGAATGAGCAGTTCTTC. Translated, it gives CASSLSILAPENEQFF.

The chain is built from TRBV6-5 and TRBJ2-1, with unresolved D. CDR1 is MNHEY and CDR2 is SVGAGI in the germline V gene. This CDR3 comprises 13 residues. V was cut by 0 bases and J by 5 bases, with 5 bases left in between. The CDR3: CASSYSTHNEQFF. The CDR3 bases are TGTGCCAGCAGTTACTCGACGCACAATGAGCAGTTCTTC.

The chain links TRBV27 to TRBJ2-2; TRBD2 agrees at 7 bases. The CDR3 is 15 amino acids. Trimming at V came to 7 bases and at J to 6 bases, leaving 11 bases not matched to a gene. Germline values: CDR1 MNHEY, CDR2 SMNVEV (reference sequence). CDR3 coding DNA: TGTGCCAGCAAAGCGGGGTCTAATAGGGCCGGGGAGCTGTTTTTT. Translating it yields CASKAGSNRAGELFF.

V gene TRBV20-1 combines with J gene TRBJ2-5, with 7 bases fitting TRBD2. Germline values: CDR1 DFQATT, CDR2 SNEGSKA (reference sequence). V lost 3 bases and J lost 2; bases outside the gene matches: 15. CDR3 length: 17 amino acids. CDR3 sequence (DNA): TGCAGTGCTAGTATCCTCGGAACCCGGCGGGGGCAAGAGACCCAGTACTTC. Its protein is CSASILGTRRGQETQYF.

The CDR3: CSASSRVDGYTF. CDR3 bases: TGCAGTGCTAGTAGCAGGGTAGATGGCTACACCTTC. The rearrangement joins TRBV20-1 to TRBJ1-2, with D perhaps matching TRBD1 (5 bases). Germline V lookup: CDR1 DFQATT, CDR2 SNEGSKA (reference sequence). CDR3 length: 12 amino acids. V dropped 3 bases and J dropped 6 bases, with 11 bases sitting between them.

J is TRBJ2-7 and V is TRBV5-4; 8 nucleotides line up with TRBD1. This CDR3 has 14 amino acids. From germline, CDR1 is SGHNT and CDR2 YYREEE (reference sequence). Trimming took 2 bases from V and 9 from J; bases not matched to a gene: 10. CDR3 in DNA: TGTGCCAGCAGCTTCGGCGGAATACAGGGGGGGCAGTACTTC. This encodes CASSFGGIQGGQYF.

The chain is built from TRBV18 and TRBJ1-2, with TRBD1 identical over 8 bases. CDR3 length: 14 amino acids. The V gene end was trimmed by 5 bases and the J gene end by 3 bases; junction bases not matched to a gene: 5. In germline, CDR1 is KGHSH, CDR2 LQKENI. The CDR3 DNA reads TGTGCCAGCTCAACCGAACAGGGGGACTATGGCTACACCTTC. Translating gives CASSTEQGDYGYTF.

In its sample, this clone was seen a few times. The V and J genes are TRBV28 and TRBJ1-1; D not certain. Trimming cost V 1 base and J 0 bases, with 6 bases left between them. Germline CDR1 and CDR2: MDHEN and SYDVKM. This CDR3 comprises 14 residues. The CDR3 nucleotides are TGTGCCAGCAGTTTATTACGTCTGAACACTGAAGCTTTCTTT. As protein: CASSLLRLNTEAFF.

The chain combines TRBV28 with TRBJ1-3, with D unresolved. The germline CDR1 and CDR2 sequences are MDHEN and SYDVKM. Trimming cost V 2 bases and J 0 bases, with 5 bases left between them. CDR3 size: 14 residues. The CDR3 sequence is CASSLPFSGNTIYF. The CDR3 coding sequence is TGTGCCAGCAGTTTACCCTTCTCTGGAAACACCATATATTTT.

This clone was counted between two and nine times. The chain employs TRBV18 and TRBJ1-5; weak D call: TRBD1 (6 bases). CDR3 size: 12 residues. V was trimmed by 4 bases and J by 6 bases, leaving 7 bases between them. CDR1 is KGHSH, CDR2 LQKENI, per germline. The CDR3 DNA reads TGTGCCAGCTCACGACAGGCTCAGCCCCAGCATTTT. It codes for CASSRQAQPQHF. Using reference TRBV18 and TRBJ1-5 for the parts outside the CDR3, the full variable domain is NAGVMQNPRHLVRRRGQEARLRCSPMKGHSHVYWYRQLPEEGLKFMVYLQKENIIDESGMPKERFSAEFPKEGPSILRIQQVVRGDSAAYFCASSRQAQPQHFGDGTRLSIL.

The chain couples TRBV27 to TRBJ2-7, with 9 bases aligning to TRBD1. Germline V gene data show CDR1 as MNHEY and CDR2 as SMNVEV (reference sequence). The CDR3 is made up of 14 amino acids. With V trimmed by 4 bases and J by 5 bases, 6 bases remained unmatched. CDR3 sequence: CASSYRDRVHEQYF. CDR3 in DNA: TGTGCCAGCAGTTACCGGGACAGGGTCCACGAGCAGTACTTC.

The J gene is TRBJ1-2, the V gene TRBV24-1; 7 nucleotides align to TRBD1. The CDR3 length is 16 residues. Germline V lookup: CDR1 KGHDR, CDR2 SFDVKD. The V gene end was trimmed by 3 bases and the J gene end by 8 bases; junction bases not matched to a gene: 14. CDR3 sequence (DNA): TGTGCCACCAGTGATCCCCGGGAAGGGGGCGCAGGGGGCTACACCTTC. Protein: CATSDPREGGAGGYTF.

The chain uses TRBV18 and TRBJ1-2; D gene ambiguous. The CDR3 contains 15 residues. CDR1 is KGHSH and CDR2 is LQKENI in the germline V gene. The ends were cut back, 3 bases at V and 9 bases at J, with 20 bases in the middle. This CDR3 reads CASSPIDGGPSRYTF. The CDR3 coding sequence is TGTGCCAGCTCACCCATCGACGGAGGCCCCAGTCGCTACACCTTC.

This sequence joins TRBV5-4 and TRBJ1-2, with D possibly matching TRBD1 (6 bases). The V and J ends lost 6 bases and 4 bases respectively, with 13 bases between them. The CDR3 is 13 amino acids. Germline V CDR1 and CDR2: SGHNT, YYREEE (reference sequence). CDR3 sequence reads: CASNKGGTYGYTF. For the CDR3, the DNA is TGTGCCAGCAACAAAGGGGGGACCTATGGCTACACCTTC.

The chain employs TRBV4-3 and TRBJ2-5; 11 positions match TRBD2. The CDR3 has 15 residues. CDR1 and CDR2 (germline): LGHNA, YSLEER. The ends lost 5 bases at V and 5 bases at J; junction bases unmatched: 7. The CDR3 DNA follows: TGCGCCAGCAGCGTAGCGGGAGGGCTCTCCGAGACCCAGTACTTC. This gives the protein CASSVAGGLSETQYF.

The CDR3 protein is CASSVQGVEEAFF. The DNA for the CDR3 is TGTGCCAGCAGCGTACAGGGGGTAGAGGAAGCTTTCTTT. The chain carries TRBV9 and TRBJ1-1, with 7 bases matching TRBD1. The CDR3 length is 13 residues. Per germline, CDR1 SGDLS and CDR2 YYNGEE. V dropped 1 base and J dropped 8; count of bases not matched to a gene: 5.

The chain has TRBV27 and TRBJ2-1; TRBD2 might be the D (6 bases). CDR3 length: 17 residues. V lost 3 bases, J lost 1 base, and 16 bases lay in between. The germline gives CDR1 MNHEY, CDR2 SMNVEV (reference sequence). This chain's CDR3 is CASSFSSGWLSYNEQFF. The CDR3 nucleotides read TGTGCCAGCAGTTTCTCAAGCGGGTGGCTATCCTACAATGAGCAGTTCTTC.

This rearrangement joins TRBV15 to TRBJ1-5; D perhaps matches TRBD1 (5 bases). V was pared by 6 bases and J by 0 bases, with 15 bases between. This CDR3 region has 16 residues. Looked up from germline, CDR1 is LNHNV and CDR2 is YYDKDF (reference sequence). In DNA form, the CDR3 reads TGTGCCACCAGGGCCGGGGGACGGTATAGCAATCAGCCCCAGCATTTT. Translated: CATRAGGRYSNQPQHF.

The chain combines TRBV24-1 with TRBJ1-2; no definite D call. Germline V gene lookup returns CDR1 KGHDR and CDR2 SFDVKD. The CDR3 contains 14 residues. Deletions cut 0 bases from V and 8 bases from J, with 12 bases between. CDR3 DNA sequence: TGTGCCACCAGTGATTTGTACGGCGTGGAAGGCTACACCTTC. Translating it yields CATSDLYGVEGYTF.

The chain is built from TRBV19 and TRBJ2-7; D uncertain. The CDR3 has 13 residues. V was cut by 2 bases and J by 5 bases, with 10 bases left in between. Germline-derived CDR1 and CDR2 are LNHDA and SQIVND (reference sequence). The DNA of the CDR3 is TGTGCCAGTAGTATAATAACGGGCGACGAGCAGTACTTC. It codes for CASSIITGDEQYF.

The V gene is TRBV3-1 (or the pseudogene TRBV3-2), the J gene TRBJ1-5; D may be TRBD1 (6 bases). The germline V and J ends were trimmed by 3 bases and 7 bases, with 13 bases remaining between them. CDR1 is LGHDT and CDR2 is YNNKEL in the germline V gene (reference sequence). This CDR3 is built from 14 residues. The CDR3 sequence: CASSQAGVKQPQHF. CDR3 nucleotides: TGTGCCAGCAGCCAGGCAGGGGTGAAACAGCCCCAGCATTTT.

The rearrangement joins TRBV25-1 to TRBJ2-2; no definite D call. This CDR3 has 14 amino acids. Germline CDR1 and CDR2: MGHDK and SYGVNS. The germline V and J ends were trimmed by 6 bases and 0 bases, with 8 bases remaining between them. CDR3 region: CASRKGTNTGELFF. CDR3 in DNA: TGTGCCAGCAGGAAAGGGACGAACACCGGGGAGCTGTTTTTT.

The chain combines TRBV30 with TRBJ2-1; 7 bases are a match to TRBD2. This CDR3 is 13 amino acids long. From germline, CDR1 is GTSNPN and CDR2 SVGIG (reference sequence). J lost 1 base, V lost 7 bases, and 4 bases had no gene match. The CDR3: CALDGGSYNEQFF. The CDR3, as DNA: TGTGCCTTAGACGGGGGGTCCTACAATGAGCAGTTCTTC.

The chain joins TRBV12-5 to TRBJ1-1; D gene ambiguous. The germline V gene has CDR1 LGHNT and CDR2 FRNRAP. The germline V and J ends were trimmed by 5 bases and 3 bases, with 10 bases remaining between them. The CDR3 sequence is 13 residues long. The CDR3 nucleotides are TGTGCTAGTGGTAGTCAAGCGGACACTGAAGCTTTCTTT. Its translation is CASGSQADTEAFF.

This chain links TRBV29-1 with TRBJ1-1; 12 nucleotides agree with TRBD1. J was trimmed by 4 bases and V by 3 bases; bases with no gene match: 3. CDR1 SQVTM and CDR2 ANQGSEA come from the germline V gene. The CDR3 is 14 residues long. CDR3 residues: CSVEGQGAGTEAFF. The CDR3 DNA is TGCAGCGTTGAGGGACAGGGGGCGGGCACTGAAGCTTTCTTT.

Written as DNA, the CDR3 is TGTGCCAGCAGCCGACCCGGACTAGCGGCTAGCACAGATACGCAGTATTTT. It codes for CASSRPGLAASTDTQYF. The chain joins TRBV28 to TRBJ2-3; TRBD2 agrees at 10 bases. V was clipped by 6 bases and J by 0 bases; unmatched bases: 9. This CDR3 is built from 17 residues. Germline V gene data show CDR1 as MDHEN and CDR2 as SYDVKM.